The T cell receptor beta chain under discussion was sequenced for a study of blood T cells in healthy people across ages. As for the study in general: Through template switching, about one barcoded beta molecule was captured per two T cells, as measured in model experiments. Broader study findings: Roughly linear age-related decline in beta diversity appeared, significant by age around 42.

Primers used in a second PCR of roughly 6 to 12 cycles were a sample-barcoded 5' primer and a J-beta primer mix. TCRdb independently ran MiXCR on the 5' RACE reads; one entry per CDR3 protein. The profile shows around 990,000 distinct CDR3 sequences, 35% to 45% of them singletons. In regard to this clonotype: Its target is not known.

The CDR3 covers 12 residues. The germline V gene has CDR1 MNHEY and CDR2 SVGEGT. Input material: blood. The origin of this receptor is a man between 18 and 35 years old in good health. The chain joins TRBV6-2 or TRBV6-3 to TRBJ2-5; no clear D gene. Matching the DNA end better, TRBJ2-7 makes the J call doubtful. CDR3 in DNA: TGTGCCAGCAGTCACAGTAGCAACGAGCAGTACTTC. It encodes CASSHSSNEQYF.